This is a list of T cell receptor beta chains from one sample in a study of identical twins. A single record per CDR3 protein comes from TCRdb applying MiXCR to the 5' RACE reads. The sample consists of about 550,000 distinct CDR3 sequences, around 22% of them appearing once. This sample was also put to use in a study of yellow fever vaccine responses in identical twins.

Sequencing was carried out using CD4+ T cells sorted from blood. These receptors were taken from a woman aged 18-29 years in good health. CDR3s include the opening cysteine and the closing phenylalanine or tryptophan. Some rows have no size entry. The others give once, few or many, or a class for an expanded clone.

j_call: TRBJ2-7
clone_size: few
v_call: TRBV10-3
cdr3_aa: CAISPLGGSSYEQYF

j_call: TRBJ2-5
clone_size: NA
v_call: TRBV29-1
cdr3_aa: CSVERGQETQYF

j_call: TRBJ2-5
clone_size: few
v_call: TRBV7-8
cdr3_aa: CASSLDRASGETQYF

j_call: TRBJ2-3
clone_size: NA
v_call: TRBV19
cdr3_aa: CASSNPPGLAGTFSTDTQYF

j_call: TRBJ2-5
clone_size: NA
v_call: TRBV29-1
cdr3_aa: CSVVGSKETQYF

j_call: TRBJ2-5
clone_size: NA
v_call: TRBV3-1
cdr3_aa: CASSQGFQETQYF

j_call: TRBJ2-1
clone_size: NA
v_call: TRBV5-1
cdr3_aa: CASSFSSVSYNEQFF

j_call: TRBJ2-1
clone_size: NA
v_call: TRBV4-1
cdr3_aa: CASSQGASGRRGEQFF

j_call: TRBJ2-1
clone_size: NA
v_call: TRBV7-2
cdr3_aa: CASRQGQGWDEQFF

j_call: TRBJ1-1
clone_size: many
v_call: TRBV5-6
cdr3_aa: CASSLVGLGTEAFF

j_call: TRBJ2-5
clone_size: few
v_call: TRBV7-9
cdr3_aa: CASSLGQGAAETQYF

j_call: TRBJ2-7
clone_size: NA
v_call: TRBV24-1
cdr3_aa: CATSDLASGSIHEQYF

j_call: TRBJ2-2
clone_size: few
v_call: TRBV3-1
cdr3_aa: CASSPGRAGELFF

j_call: TRBJ2-3
clone_size: few
v_call: TRBV5-1
cdr3_aa: CASSFLRTSSTDTQYF

j_call: TRBJ2-3
clone_size: few
v_call: TRBV7-7
cdr3_aa: CASSLGTTSGSPDTQYF

j_call: TRBJ1-1
clone_size: NA
v_call: TRBV20-1
cdr3_aa: CSASDGNTEAFF

j_call: TRBJ2-6
clone_size: NA
v_call: TRBV6-1
cdr3_aa: CASGSLSGANVLTF

j_call: TRBJ2-1
clone_size: few
v_call: TRBV10-3
cdr3_aa: CAMSPGTGGNNEQFF

j_call: TRBJ2-1
clone_size: few
v_call: TRBV3-1
cdr3_aa: CASSLQRGQGSHNEQFF

j_call: TRBJ2-3
clone_size: NA
v_call: TRBV6-1
cdr3_aa: CASSGPSGTSGYTDTQYF

j_call: TRBJ2-2
clone_size: NA
v_call: TRBV10-3
cdr3_aa: CAISADPGQSGELFF

j_call: TRBJ2-5
clone_size: NA
v_call: TRBV20-1
cdr3_aa: CSAEAGALYQETQYF

j_call: TRBJ2-3
clone_size: NA
v_call: TRBV6-1
cdr3_aa: CASSSTFAADTQYF

j_call: TRBJ2-1
clone_size: NA
v_call: TRBV5-5
cdr3_aa: CASSTGLLYNEQFF

j_call: TRBJ1-2
clone_size: few
v_call: TRBV19
cdr3_aa: CASSIVRQGNYGYTF

j_call: TRBJ2-2
clone_size: NA
v_call: TRBV20-1
cdr3_aa: CCARDVGRGDTGELFF

j_call: TRBJ2-1
clone_size: NA
v_call: TRBV6-5
cdr3_aa: CARSYLAGVYNEQFF

j_call: TRBJ2-3
clone_size: few
v_call: TRBV4-2
cdr3_aa: CASSHGLAGDLDTQYF

j_call: TRBJ1-1
clone_size: NA
v_call: TRBV6-5
cdr3_aa: CASSYATGGWGNTEAFF

j_call: TRBJ2-2
clone_size: few
v_call: TRBV12-3/TRBV12-4
cdr3_aa: CATRSQTAGELFF

j_call: TRBJ1-1
clone_size: NA
v_call: TRBV28
cdr3_aa: CASSLGDRTGTEAFF

j_call: TRBJ1-1
clone_size: few
v_call: TRBV6-5
cdr3_aa: CASSYSSLTRNTEAFF

j_call: TRBJ1-2
clone_size: few
v_call: TRBV29-1
cdr3_aa: CSVGTSNYGYTF

j_call: TRBJ2-2
clone_size: NA
v_call: TRBV12-3/TRBV12-4
cdr3_aa: CASSRAGQGVVLFF

j_call: TRBJ2-3
clone_size: once
v_call: TRBV29-1
cdr3_aa: CSAAGTSGSTDTQYF

j_call: TRBJ2-1
clone_size: NA
v_call: TRBV10-3
cdr3_aa: CAAGQGARNEQFF

j_call: TRBJ2-7
clone_size: many
v_call: TRBV11-2
cdr3_aa: CASSPRQGFSYEQYF

j_call: TRBJ2-1
clone_size: NA
v_call: TRBV11-3
cdr3_aa: CASSSSGIKYNEQFF

j_call: TRBJ1-5
clone_size: NA
v_call: TRBV12-3/TRBV12-4
cdr3_aa: CASRLEGNQPQHF

j_call: TRBJ2-1
clone_size: few
v_call: TRBV18
cdr3_aa: CASSPLLTRGPGEQFF

j_call: TRBJ2-1
clone_size: NA
v_call: TRBV2
cdr3_aa: CASSEAAGGALNEQFF

j_call: TRBJ1-1
clone_size: few
v_call: TRBV12-3/TRBV12-4
cdr3_aa: CASSLEGDGEAFF

j_call: TRBJ2-1
clone_size: few
v_call: TRBV20-1
cdr3_aa: CSARVLNSGYSYNEQFF

j_call: TRBJ2-2
clone_size: NA
v_call: TRBV7-6
cdr3_aa: CASSLGGRRLAFAGELFF

j_call: TRBJ2-3
clone_size: NA
v_call: TRBV5-5
cdr3_aa: CASSLGSGGSDTQYF